The present T cell receptor (beta chain) was sequenced within a study of blood T cell repertoires in COVID-19. Measured with immunoSEQ multiplex PCR; TCRdb has only the in-frame clones, and not every one. This table has 310,000 or so clones, 87% appearing once. The CDR3 contains 13 residues. V lost 10 bases and J lost 9, with 19 bases in between. Germline assignment: CDR1 MDHEN and CDR2 SYDVKM. Sequenced input: PBMCs or T cells enriched from blood (not recorded which). The chain joins TRBV28 to TRBJ2-1; D unclear. This TCR came from a woman between 40 and 55 years old who had recovered from COVID-19. CDR3 residues: CATKKSLPGEQFF. CDR3 sequence (DNA): TGTGCCACCAAGAAGTCTTTGCCAGGTGAGCAGTTCTTC.